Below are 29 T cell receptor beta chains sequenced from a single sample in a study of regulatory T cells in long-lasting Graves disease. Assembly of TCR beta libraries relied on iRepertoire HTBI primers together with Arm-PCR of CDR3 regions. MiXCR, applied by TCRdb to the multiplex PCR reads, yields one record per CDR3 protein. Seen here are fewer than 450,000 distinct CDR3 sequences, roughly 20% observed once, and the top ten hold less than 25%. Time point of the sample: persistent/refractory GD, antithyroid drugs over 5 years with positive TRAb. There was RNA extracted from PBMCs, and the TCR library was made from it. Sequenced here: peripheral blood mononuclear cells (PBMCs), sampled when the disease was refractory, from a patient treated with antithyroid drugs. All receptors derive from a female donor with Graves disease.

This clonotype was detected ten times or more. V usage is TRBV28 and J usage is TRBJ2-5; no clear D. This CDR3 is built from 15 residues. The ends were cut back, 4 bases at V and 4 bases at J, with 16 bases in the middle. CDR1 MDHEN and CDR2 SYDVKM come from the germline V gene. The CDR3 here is CASSSRLPYRETQYF. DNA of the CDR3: TGTGCCAGCAGTTCCCGACTGCCATATAGAGAGACCCAGTACTTC.

The CDR3 is CSARDPSGRSYEQYF. CDR3 coding DNA: TGCAGTGCTAGAGATCCTTCAGGGAGGTCCTACGAGCAGTACTTC. The gene calls are TRBV20-1 and TRBJ2-7, with D possibly matching TRBD2 (6 bases). This CDR3 is built from 15 residues. CDR1 and CDR2 from the germline V gene are DFQATT and SNEGSKA (reference sequence). V lost 0 bases, J lost 1 base, and 13 bases lay in between.

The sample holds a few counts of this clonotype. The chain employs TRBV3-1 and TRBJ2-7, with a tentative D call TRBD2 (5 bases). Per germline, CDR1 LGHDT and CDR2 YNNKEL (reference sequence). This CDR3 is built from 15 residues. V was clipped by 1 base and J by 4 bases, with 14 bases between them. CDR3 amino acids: CASSQVNGIGYEQYF. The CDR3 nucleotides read TGTGCCAGCAGCCAAGTGAACGGGATCGGGTACGAGCAGTACTTC.

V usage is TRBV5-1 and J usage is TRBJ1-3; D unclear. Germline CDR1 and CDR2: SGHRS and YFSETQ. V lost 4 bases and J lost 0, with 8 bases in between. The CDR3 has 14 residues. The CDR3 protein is CASSTDLSGNTIYF. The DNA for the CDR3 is TGCGCCAGCAGCACGGATCTCTCTGGAAACACCATATATTTT.

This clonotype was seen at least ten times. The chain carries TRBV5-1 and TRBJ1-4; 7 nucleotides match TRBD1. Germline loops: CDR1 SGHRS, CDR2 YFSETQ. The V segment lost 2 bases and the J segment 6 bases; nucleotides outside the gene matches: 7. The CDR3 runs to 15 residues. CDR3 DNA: TGCGCCAGCAGCTTCGAGACAGGGTTGGATGAAAAACTGTTTTTT. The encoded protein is CASSFETGLDEKLFF.

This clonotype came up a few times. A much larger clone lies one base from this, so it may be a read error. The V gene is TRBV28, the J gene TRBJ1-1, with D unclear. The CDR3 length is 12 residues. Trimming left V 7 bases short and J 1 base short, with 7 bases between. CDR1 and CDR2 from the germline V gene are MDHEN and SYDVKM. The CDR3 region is CASIGSNTEAFF. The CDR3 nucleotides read TGTGCCAGCATCGGTTCGAACACTGAAGCTTTCTTT.

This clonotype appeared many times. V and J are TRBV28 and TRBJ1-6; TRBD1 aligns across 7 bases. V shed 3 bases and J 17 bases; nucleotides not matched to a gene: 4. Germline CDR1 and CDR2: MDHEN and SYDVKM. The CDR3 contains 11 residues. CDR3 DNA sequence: TGTGCCAGCAGTTTGGACAGGCACATCCACTTT. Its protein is CASSLDRHIHF.

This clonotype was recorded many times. CDR3 region: CASRGLPFKNIQYF. The CDR3 nucleotides read TGTGCCAGCAGGGGCCTACCTTTTAAAAACATTCAGTACTTC. V is TRBV28 and J is TRBJ2-4; unclear D gene. The V gene's germline CDR1 is MDHEN and CDR2 SYDVKM. Trimming removed 6 bases at V and 4 bases at J, with 13 bases between. CDR3 size: 14 residues.

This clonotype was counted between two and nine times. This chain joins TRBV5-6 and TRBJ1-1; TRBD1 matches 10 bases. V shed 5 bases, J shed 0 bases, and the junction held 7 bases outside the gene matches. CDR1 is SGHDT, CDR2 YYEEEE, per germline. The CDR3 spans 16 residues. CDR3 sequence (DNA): TGTGCCAGCAGGATCCTCGGACAGGGGGTGAACACTGAAGCTTTCTTT. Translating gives CASRILGQGVNTEAFF.

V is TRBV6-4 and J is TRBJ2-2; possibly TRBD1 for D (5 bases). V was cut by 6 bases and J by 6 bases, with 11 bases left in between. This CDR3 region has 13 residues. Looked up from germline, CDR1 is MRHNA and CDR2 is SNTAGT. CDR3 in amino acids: CASRAQGAGELFF. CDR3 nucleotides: TGTGCCAGCAGAGCTCAGGGCGCCGGGGAGCTGTTTTTT.

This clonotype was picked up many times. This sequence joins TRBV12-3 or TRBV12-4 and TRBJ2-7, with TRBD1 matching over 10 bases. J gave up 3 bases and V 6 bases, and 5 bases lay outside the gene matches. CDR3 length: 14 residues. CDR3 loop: CASSLGQGHYEQYF. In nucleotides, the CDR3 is TGTGCCAGCAGCCTGGGACAGGGGCACTACGAGCAGTACTTC.

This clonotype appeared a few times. The CDR3 reads CSVARGLADIQETQYF. The CDR3 DNA follows: TGCAGCGTTGCCCGGGGACTAGCGGACATACAAGAGACCCAGTACTTC. The chain joins TRBV29-1 to TRBJ2-5; 11 positions match TRBD2. The CDR3 is made up of 16 amino acids. The V gene's germline CDR1 is SQVTM and CDR2 ANQGSEA. The trim removed 4 bases at V and 2 bases at J, leaving 9 bases unmatched. Supplemented by reference TRBV29-1 and TRBJ2-5, the full variable domain reads SAVISQKPSRDICQRGTSLTIQCQVDSQVTMMFWYRQQPGQSLTLIATANQGSEATYESGFVIDKFPISRPNLTFSTLTVSNMSPEDSSIYLCSVARGLADIQETQYFGPGTRLLVL.

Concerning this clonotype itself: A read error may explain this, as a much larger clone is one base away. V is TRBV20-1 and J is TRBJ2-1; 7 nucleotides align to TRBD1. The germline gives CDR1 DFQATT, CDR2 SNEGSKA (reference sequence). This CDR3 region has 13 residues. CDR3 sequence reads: CSTRGTDPNEQFF. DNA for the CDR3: TGCAGTACTAGGGGGACAGACCCGAATGAGCAGTTCTTC.

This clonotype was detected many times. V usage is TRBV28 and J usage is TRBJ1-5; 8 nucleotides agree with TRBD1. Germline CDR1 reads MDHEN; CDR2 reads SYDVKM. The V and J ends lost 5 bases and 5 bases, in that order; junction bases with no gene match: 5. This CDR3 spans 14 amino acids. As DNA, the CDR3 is TGTGCCAGCAGTCCTCGGACAGGGCATCAGCCCCAGCATTTT. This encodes CASSPRTGHQPQHF.

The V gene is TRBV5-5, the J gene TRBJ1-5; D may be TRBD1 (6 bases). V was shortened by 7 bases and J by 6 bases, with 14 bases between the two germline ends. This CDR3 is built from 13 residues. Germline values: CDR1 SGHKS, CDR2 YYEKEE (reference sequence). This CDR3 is CASSAQGSQPQHF. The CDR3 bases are TGTGCCAGCTCCGCCCAGGGGAGTCAGCCCCAGCATTTT. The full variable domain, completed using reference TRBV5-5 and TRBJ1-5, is DAGVTQSPTHLIKTRGQQVTLRCSPISGHKSVSWYQQVLGQGPQFIFQYYEKEERGRGNFPDRFSARQFPNYSSELNVNALLLGDSALYLCASSAQGSQPQHFGDGTRLSIL.

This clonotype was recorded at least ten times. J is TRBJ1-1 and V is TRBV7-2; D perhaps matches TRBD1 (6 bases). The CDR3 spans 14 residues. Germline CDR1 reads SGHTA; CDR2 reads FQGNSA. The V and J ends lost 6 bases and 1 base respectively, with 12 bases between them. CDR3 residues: CASSPGQRNTEAFF. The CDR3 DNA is TGTGCCAGCAGTCCCGGACAGAGGAACACTGAAGCTTTCTTT.

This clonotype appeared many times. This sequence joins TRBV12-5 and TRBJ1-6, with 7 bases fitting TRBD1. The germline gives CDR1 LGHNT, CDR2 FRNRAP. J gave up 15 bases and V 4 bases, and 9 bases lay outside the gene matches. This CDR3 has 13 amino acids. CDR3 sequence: CASGSKTGRDLHF. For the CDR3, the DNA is TGTGCTAGTGGTTCGAAGACAGGGAGGGACCTCCACTTT.

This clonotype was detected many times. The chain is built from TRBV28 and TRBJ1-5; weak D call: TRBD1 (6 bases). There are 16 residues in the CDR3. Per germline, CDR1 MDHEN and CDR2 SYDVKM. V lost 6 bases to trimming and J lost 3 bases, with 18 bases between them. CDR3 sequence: CASSSTGMWYNQPQHF. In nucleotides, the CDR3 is TGTGCCAGCAGCTCTACAGGGATGTGGTACAATCAGCCCCAGCATTTT.

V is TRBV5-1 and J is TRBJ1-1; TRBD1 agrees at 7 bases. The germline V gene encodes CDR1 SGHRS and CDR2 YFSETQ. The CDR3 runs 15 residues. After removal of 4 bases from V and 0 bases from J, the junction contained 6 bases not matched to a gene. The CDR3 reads CASSLLQGMNTEAFF. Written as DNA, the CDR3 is TGCGCCAGCAGCCTCCTACAGGGGATGAACACTGAAGCTTTCTTT.

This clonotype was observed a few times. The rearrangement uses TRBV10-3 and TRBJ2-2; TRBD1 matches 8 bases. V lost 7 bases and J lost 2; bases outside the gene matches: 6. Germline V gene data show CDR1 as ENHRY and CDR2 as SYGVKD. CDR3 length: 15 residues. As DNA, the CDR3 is TGTGCCATCAATAAGGGACAGGTTAACACCGGGGAGCTGTTTTTT. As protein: CAINKGQVNTGELFF.

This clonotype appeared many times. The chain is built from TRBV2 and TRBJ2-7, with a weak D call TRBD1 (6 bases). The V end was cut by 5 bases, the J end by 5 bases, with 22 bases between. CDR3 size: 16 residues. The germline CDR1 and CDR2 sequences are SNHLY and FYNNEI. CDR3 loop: CASSPEQIQGINEQYF. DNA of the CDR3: TGTGCCAGCAGTCCAGAACAGATACAGGGAATCAACGAGCAGTACTTC. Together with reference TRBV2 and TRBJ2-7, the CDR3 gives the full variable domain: EPEVTQTPSHQVTQMGQEVILRCVPISNHLYFYWYRQILGQKVEFLVSFYNNEISEKSEIFDDQFSVERPDGSNFTLKIRSTKLEDSAMYFCASSPEQIQGINEQYFGPGTRLTVT.

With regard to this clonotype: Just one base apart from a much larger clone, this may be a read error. This chain's CDR3 is CATSAGTIKYGYTF. CDR3 nucleotide sequence: TGTGCCACCAGTGCCGGGACAATCAAGTATGGCTACACCTTC. The chain carries TRBV10-3 and TRBJ1-2; perhaps TRBD1 as D (6 bases). Germline loops: CDR1 ENHRY, CDR2 SYGVKD. This CDR3 has 14 residues.

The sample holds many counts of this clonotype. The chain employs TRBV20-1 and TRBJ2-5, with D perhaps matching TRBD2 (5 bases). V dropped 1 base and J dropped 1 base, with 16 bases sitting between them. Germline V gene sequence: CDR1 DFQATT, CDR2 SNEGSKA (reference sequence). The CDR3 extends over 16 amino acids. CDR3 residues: CSARGSAGTIQETQYF. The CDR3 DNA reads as TGCAGTGCTAGAGGGTCGGCGGGCACGATCCAAGAGACCCAGTACTTC.

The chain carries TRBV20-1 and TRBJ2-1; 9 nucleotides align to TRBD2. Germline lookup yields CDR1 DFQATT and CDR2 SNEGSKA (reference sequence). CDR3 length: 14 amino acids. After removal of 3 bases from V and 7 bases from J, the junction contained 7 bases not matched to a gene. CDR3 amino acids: CSARGREGRNEQFF. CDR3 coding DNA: TGCAGTGCTAGGGGGCGGGAGGGCCGGAATGAGCAGTTCTTC.

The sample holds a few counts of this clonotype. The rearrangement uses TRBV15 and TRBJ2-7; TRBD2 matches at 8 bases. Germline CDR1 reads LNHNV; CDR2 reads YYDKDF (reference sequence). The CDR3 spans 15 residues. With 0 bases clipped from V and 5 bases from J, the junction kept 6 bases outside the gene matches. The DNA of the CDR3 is TGTGCCACCAGCAGAGATGAAAGCGGGGGAAACGAGCAGTACTTC. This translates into CATSRDESGGNEQYF.

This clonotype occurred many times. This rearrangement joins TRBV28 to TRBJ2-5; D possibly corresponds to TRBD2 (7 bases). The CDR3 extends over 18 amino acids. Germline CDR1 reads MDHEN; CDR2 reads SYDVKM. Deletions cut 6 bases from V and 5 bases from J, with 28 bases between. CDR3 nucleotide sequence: TGTGCCAGCAGCCCCATAGGGGGGGGGACCGAGCTTAGTGAGACCCAGTACTTC. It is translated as CASSPIGGGTELSETQYF.

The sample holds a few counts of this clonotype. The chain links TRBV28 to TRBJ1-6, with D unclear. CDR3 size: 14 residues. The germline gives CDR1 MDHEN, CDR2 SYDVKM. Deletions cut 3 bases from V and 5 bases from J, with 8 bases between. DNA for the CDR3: TGTGCCAGCAGTTTCGCAGACCATAATTCACCCCTCCACTTT. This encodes CASSFADHNSPLHF. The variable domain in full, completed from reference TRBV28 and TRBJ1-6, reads DVKVTQSSRYLVKRTGEKVFLECVQDMDHENMFWYRQDPGLGLRLIYFSYDVKMKEKGDIPEGYSVSREKKERFSLILESASTNQTSMYLCASSFADHNSPLHFGNGTRLTVT.

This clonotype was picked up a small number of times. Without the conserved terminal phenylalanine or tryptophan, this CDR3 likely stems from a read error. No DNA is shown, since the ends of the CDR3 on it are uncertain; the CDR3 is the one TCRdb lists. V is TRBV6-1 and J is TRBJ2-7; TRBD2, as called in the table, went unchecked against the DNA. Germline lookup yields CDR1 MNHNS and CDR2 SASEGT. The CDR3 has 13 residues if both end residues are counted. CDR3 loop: CASSRTSGRPGVL.

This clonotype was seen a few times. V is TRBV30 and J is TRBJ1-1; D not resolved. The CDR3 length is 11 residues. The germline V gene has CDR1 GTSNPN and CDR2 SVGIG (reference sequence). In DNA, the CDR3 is TGTTTAGGGCGGAAGAACACTGAAGCTTTCTTT. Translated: CLGRKNTEAFF.